The source of this T cell receptor beta chain is a study of CD8 T cells in Susac syndrome (dated by TCRdb to the late 2010s). Concerning the study at large: Whether CD8+ T cell activation and differentiation in Susac syndrome was antigen driven was tested using repertoire sequencing. CD8+ T cell repertoire clonality was compared between some 12 healthy donors, some 14 Susac syndrome patients and approximately 15 multiple sclerosis patients.

Peripheral blood CD8+ and CD4+ T cells from healthy donors, Susac syndrome patients and multiple sclerosis patients were profiled using high-throughput TCR beta sequencing. Multiple sclerosis controls were treatment-naive patients with stable or active relapsing-remitting disease fulfilling revised McDonald criteria. Bulk CD8+ and CD4+ T cells were purified by magnetic negative isolation, whereas CD8+ TEMRA cells were enriched by FACS. Blood was drawn into EDTA tubes, processed within 24 hours, and PBMCs were isolated by density gradient centrifugation. PBMCs destined for TCR sequencing were cryopreserved in liquid nitrogen and later thawed in a 37 °C water bath. The sorted or isolated CD4+, CD8+ and CD8+ TEMRA cells had a purity of 90% or higher. This clonotype showed up just once. Its antigen is not yet known. Base qualities are not recorded, but no much larger clone differs from it by a single base. One read alone provides weak support.

Counted from cysteine to phenylalanine, this CDR3 has 16 amino acids. This entry keeps only the CDR3 DNA: 48 bases, framed from base 1. Trimmed from V: 10 bases; trimmed from J: 4 bases; junction bases lacking a gene match: 11. From the germline V gene, CDR1 is SNHLY and CDR2 is FYNNEI. The full study reports these points: The number of individuals in the TCR sequencing and HLA analysis was recognized as being relatively small.

RNA was extracted with the RNeasy kit and about 0.5 to 1 ug was reverse transcribed using random hexamers. The immunoSEQ multiplex PCR assay, which covers 54 Vbeta and 13 Jbeta segments, was used to amplify TCR beta CDR3 regions. To correct PCR amplification bias, a synthetic template baseline was used for both primer optimization and computational correction. Per the authors' processing: Reads were annotated to V, D and J genes according to IMGT and were analyzed with immunoSEQ Analyzer, with only productive sequences retained. Clonality was computed as one minus Shannon entropy normalized by log2 of the number of productive unique sequences. For each patient and control, public and private clones were evaluated within the 100 most prevalent clones. Clones were defined as Susac-specific if absent from the healthy and MS cohorts, from some 1,000 published viral clones and from other ImmuneACCESS disease sequences. TCRdb ran its own pipeline on the public reads, namely fastp trimming at Q25 and MiXCR clone calling, and kept in-frame beta chains. Each entry merges the rows of one CDR3 protein and shows their most common DNA and genes. TCRdb's processing, not the authors', yielded these V and J calls. This sample holds fewer than 300,000 distinct CDR3 sequences; more than 75% were observed only once. The ten largest clonotypes hold 0.11% of the sample.

This receptor was identified in a human donor with multiple sclerosis. The sequencing sample was made of CD8+ T cells from PBMCs. The chain is encoded by TRBV2 joined to TRBJ2-1; 12 bases in between match TRBD2. The DNA is as follows: TGTGCCACCCTCCTTGCGACTAGCGGGAGATACAATGAGCAGTTCTTC. This translates into CATLLATSGRYNEQFF.